A single sample is the source of the 8 T cell receptor beta chains below, sequenced in a study of blood T cell repertoires in COVID-19. Sequencing used immunoSEQ multiplex PCR; TCRdb keeps in-frame clones, though not all of them. The table records tens of thousands of clones, approximately 85% of them present only once. Source material: peripheral blood. These receptors all come from a man older than 75 with acute or convalescent COVID-19.

This rearrangement joins TRBV4-3 to TRBJ2-6, with 9 bases aligning to TRBD2. The trim removed 1 base at V and 2 bases at J, leaving 6 bases unmatched. The CDR3 is made up of 18 amino acids. Per the germline V gene, CDR1 is LGHNA and CDR2 is YSLEER. The CDR3 DNA reads TGCGCCAGCAGCCAAGCCTTAGCGGGAGTGACTGGGGCCAACGTCCTGACTTTC. Protein product: CASSQALAGVTGANVLTF.

V usage is TRBV29-1 and J usage is TRBJ1-1; TRBD1 matches at 7 bases. The CDR3 totals 13 residues. Trimming took 1 base from V and 5 from J; bases not matched to a gene: 4. The germline V gene encodes CDR1 SQVTM and CDR2 ANQGSEA. The CDR3 is CSVEVQGGTEAFF. The CDR3 nucleotides read TGCAGCGTTGAAGTGCAGGGGGGAACTGAAGCTTTCTTT. Full variable domain (remainder filled in from reference TRBV29-1 and TRBJ1-1): SAVISQKPSRDICQRGTSLTIQCQVDSQVTMMFWYRQQPGQSLTLIATANQGSEATYESGFVIDKFPISRPNLTFSTLTVSNMSPEDSSIYLCSVEVQGGTEAFFGQGTRLTVV.

The V call is TRBV5-4, the J call TRBJ1-1; D not certain. This CDR3 spans 14 amino acids. The V end lost 0 bases, the J end lost 2 bases, and 8 bases lay between the germline ends. Germline values: CDR1 SGHNT, CDR2 YYREEE (reference sequence). This CDR3 reads CASSLGPTNTEAFF. In DNA, the CDR3 is TGTGCCAGCAGCTTGGGACCGACTAACACTGAAGCTTTCTTT.

The chain recombines TRBV7-9 with TRBJ1-5; TRBD1 aligns across 7 bases. The germline V gene has CDR1 SEHNR and CDR2 FQNEAQ (reference sequence). This CDR3 contains 14 residues. V trimming: 6 bases; J trimming: 5 bases; junction bases outside the gene matches: 7. CDR3 DNA: TGTGCCAGCAGGCTAGGGACAGACCATCAGCCCCAGCATTTT. It translates to CASRLGTDHQPQHF.

The chain links TRBV5-3 to TRBJ2-7, with a weak D call TRBD2 (5 bases). TRBV5-3 is an ORF; its function is uncertain. With 8 bases removed from V and 5 bases from J, the gap between germline ends came to 17 bases. The CDR3 spans 13 residues. In nucleotides, the CDR3 is TGTGCCAGTACTAAACGGGGTCTCCACGAGCAGTACTTC. Protein: CASTKRGLHEQYF.

In this sample, this clone turned up a few times. The chain carries TRBV11-3 and TRBJ1-1, with a tentative D call TRBD1 (6 bases). V shed 6 bases and J shed 0 bases, with 23 bases lying between them. Germline V lookup: CDR1 SGHNT, CDR2 YENEEA. The CDR3 totals 18 residues. CDR3 region: CASRGGGLLHSMNTEAFF. The CDR3 nucleotides read TGTGCCAGCAGGGGCGGGGGCCTCTTGCATAGCATGAACACTGAAGCTTTCTTT. Together with reference TRBV11-3 and TRBJ1-1, the CDR3 gives the full variable domain: EAGVVQSPRYKIIEKKQPVAFWCNPISGHNTLYWYLQNLGQGPELLIRYENEEAVDDSQLPKDRFSAERLKGVDSTLKIQPAELGDSAVYLCASRGGGLLHSMNTEAFFGQGTRLTVV.

There are a few counts of this clone. This chain uses TRBV11-2 with TRBJ2-7; no reliable D call. Germline V gene sequence: CDR1 SGHAT, CDR2 FQNNGV. This CDR3 is built from 14 residues. Between the trimmed V and J ends, which lost 1 base and 3 bases, there was a span of 10 bases. CDR3 sequence: CASSLVFGLYEQYF. Here the CDR3 DNA reads TGTGCCAGCAGCTTAGTCTTTGGGCTCTACGAGCAGTACTTC.

CDR3 region: CASSYSGAGTGAYEQYF. CDR3 nucleotide sequence: TGTGCCAGCAGTTACTCGGGAGCCGGGACAGGGGCCTACGAGCAGTACTTC. The rearrangement uses TRBV6-2 or TRBV6-3 and TRBJ2-7, with TRBD1 identical over 10 bases. V lost 0 bases, J lost 2 bases, and 7 bases stayed unmatched. This CDR3 comprises 17 residues. Germline V gene data show CDR1 as MNHEY and CDR2 as SVGEGT.